The 8 T cell receptor beta chains given below trace back to one sample, sequenced in a study of T cells after yellow fever vaccination. TCRdb called the 5' RACE reads again in MiXCR, with one record for every CDR3 protein. The repertoire holds more than 95,000 distinct CDR3 sequences, with about 8.8% as singletons. This specimen was CD8+ T cells sorted from PBMCs, taken on the day of the yellow fever booster vaccination. The receptors shown here come from a man aged 18 to 29 who received the YFV17D yellow fever vaccine.

The rearrangement joins TRBV9 to TRBJ2-7, with 9 bases fitting TRBD1. CDR1 SGDLS and CDR2 YYNGEE come from the germline V gene. After removal of 0 bases from V and 4 bases from J, the junction contained 2 bases not matched to a gene. CDR3 length: 14 residues. CDR3 bases: TGTGCCAGCAGCGTAGGGACAGGGGCATACGAGCAGTACTTC. This encodes CASSVGTGAYEQYF.

This clonotype appeared a few times. The chain couples TRBV7-2 to TRBJ2-7; D remains ambiguous. V dropped 1 base and J dropped 5 bases, with 6 bases sitting between them. Looked up from germline, CDR1 is SGHTA and CDR2 is FQGNSA. CDR3 length: 12 residues. The CDR3 DNA follows: TGTGCCAGCAGCTTAGGTATCCACGAGCAGTACTTC. Translated: CASSLGIHEQYF.

The chain combines TRBV5-4 with TRBJ2-2; D call uncertain. The V gene's germline CDR1 is SGHNT and CDR2 YYREEE (reference sequence). V was trimmed by 4 bases and J by 1 base, leaving 14 bases between them. CDR3 length equals 16 residues. The CDR3 sequence is CASSPDGAMNTGELFF. The DNA for the CDR3 is TGTGCCAGCAGCCCGGACGGAGCAATGAACACCGGGGAGCTGTTTTTT.

In this sample, this clonotype turned up a few times. The CDR3 is CASSRLYQETQYF. CDR3 DNA sequence: TGTGCCAGCAGTAGGCTGTACCAAGAGACCCAGTACTTC. The chain links TRBV7-8 to TRBJ2-5; unclear D gene. The CDR3 loop spans 13 amino acids. Per the germline V gene, CDR1 is SGHVS and CDR2 is FQNEAQ. Trimming removed 6 bases at V and 0 bases at J, with 8 bases between.

This clonotype was detected only a few times. V gene TRBV20-1 combines with J gene TRBJ2-7; perhaps TRBD1 as D (6 bases). The V gene lost 5 bases and the J gene lost 0 bases, with 8 bases spanning the gap. Germline-derived CDR1 and CDR2 are DFQATT and SNEGSKA (reference sequence). The CDR3 has 12 residues. This CDR3 is CSAPDSSYEQYF. CDR3 DNA: TGCAGTGCTCCGGACAGCTCCTACGAGCAGTACTTC.

The gene calls are TRBV6-2 or TRBV6-3 and TRBJ2-4, with D uncertain. Germline CDR1 is MNHEY and CDR2 is SVGEGT. The CDR3 sequence is 11 residues long. Trimming took off 5 bases at V and 10 bases at J, with 9 bases between the two ends. CDR3 sequence reads: CASSPKQIQYF. CDR3 bases: TGTGCCAGCAGTCCCAAACAGATTCAGTACTTC.

The genes are TRBV13 and TRBJ2-7; 9 nucleotides line up with TRBD2. V was clipped by 5 bases and J by 4 bases; unmatched bases: 9. The germline V gene has CDR1 PRHDT and CDR2 FYEKMQ (reference sequence). There are 15 residues in the CDR3. The CDR3 region is CASSNEGSGGYEQYF. In DNA, the CDR3 is TGTGCCAGCAGCAACGAGGGTAGCGGGGGTTACGAGCAGTACTTC.

The chain has TRBV7-9 and TRBJ2-7, with 7 bases that match TRBD1. Germline V gene sequence: CDR1 SEHNR, CDR2 FQNEAQ (reference sequence). V shed 5 bases and J 3 bases; nucleotides not matched to a gene: 4. The CDR3 contains 13 residues. CDR3 nucleotides: TGTGCCAGCAGCACAGGGACAGACTACGAGCAGTACGTC. Encoded protein: CASSTGTDYEQYV.